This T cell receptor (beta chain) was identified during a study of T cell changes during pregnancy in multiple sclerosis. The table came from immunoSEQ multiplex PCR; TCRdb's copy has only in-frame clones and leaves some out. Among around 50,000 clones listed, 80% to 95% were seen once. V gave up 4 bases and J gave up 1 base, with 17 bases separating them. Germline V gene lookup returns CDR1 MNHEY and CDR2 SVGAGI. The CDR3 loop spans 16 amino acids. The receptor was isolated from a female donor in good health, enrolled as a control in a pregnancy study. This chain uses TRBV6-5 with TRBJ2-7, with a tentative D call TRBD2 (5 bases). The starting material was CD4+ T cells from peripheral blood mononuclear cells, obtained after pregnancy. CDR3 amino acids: CASSLYMGRGSYEQYF. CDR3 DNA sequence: TGTGCCAGCAGTTTATACATGGGTCGGGGTTCCTACGAGCAGTACTTC.